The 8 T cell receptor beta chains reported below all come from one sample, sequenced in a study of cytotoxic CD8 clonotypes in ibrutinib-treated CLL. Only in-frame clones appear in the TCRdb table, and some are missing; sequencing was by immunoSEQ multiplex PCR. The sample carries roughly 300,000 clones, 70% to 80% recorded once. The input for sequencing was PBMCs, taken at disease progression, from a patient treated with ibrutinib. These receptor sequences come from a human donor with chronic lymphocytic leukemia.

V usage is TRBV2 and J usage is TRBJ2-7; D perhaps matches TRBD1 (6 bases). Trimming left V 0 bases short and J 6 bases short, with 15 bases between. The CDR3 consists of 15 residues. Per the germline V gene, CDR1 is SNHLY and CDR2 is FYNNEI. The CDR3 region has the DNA TGTGCCAGCAGTGAAGCGACAGGACCCATCGCCGAGCAGTACTTC. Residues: CASSEATGPIAEQYF.

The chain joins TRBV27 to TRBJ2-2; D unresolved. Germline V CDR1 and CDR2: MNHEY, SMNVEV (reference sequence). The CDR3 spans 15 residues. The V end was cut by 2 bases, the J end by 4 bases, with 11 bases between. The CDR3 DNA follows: TGTGCCAGCAGTTTAAACCACTTGGGCACCGGGGAGCTGTTTTTT. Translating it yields CASSLNHLGTGELFF.

The chain's CDR3 is CASSLRGGATDRQYF. CDR3 sequence (DNA): TGTGCCAGCAGTTTACGTGGCGGGGCGACAGACAGGCAGTACTTC. This chain uses TRBV28 with TRBJ2-7, with D maybe TRBD2 (6 bases). V was clipped by 2 bases and J by 9 bases, with 20 bases between them. The CDR3 totals 15 residues. Looked up from germline, CDR1 is MDHEN and CDR2 is SYDVKM. The full variable domain, in which reference TRBV28 and TRBJ2-7 provide the parts outside the CDR3, is DVKVTQSSRYLVKRTGEKVFLECVQDMDHENMFWYRQDPGLGLRLIYFSYDVKMKEKGDIPEGYSVSREKKERFSLILESASTNQTSMYLCASSLRGGATDRQYFGPGTRLTVT.

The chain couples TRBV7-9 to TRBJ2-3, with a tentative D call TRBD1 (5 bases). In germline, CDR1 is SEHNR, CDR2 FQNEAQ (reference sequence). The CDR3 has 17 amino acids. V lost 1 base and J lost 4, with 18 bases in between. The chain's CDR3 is CASSLGGWGELPDTQYF. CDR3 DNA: TGTGCCAGCAGCTTAGGGGGATGGGGCGAGCTTCCAGATACGCAGTATTTT.

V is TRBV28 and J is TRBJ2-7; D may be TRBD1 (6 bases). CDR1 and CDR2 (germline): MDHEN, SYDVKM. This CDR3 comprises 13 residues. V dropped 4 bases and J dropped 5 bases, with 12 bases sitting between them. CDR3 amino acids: CASSSQGLDEQYF. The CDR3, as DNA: TGTGCCAGCAGTTCACAGGGTCTCGACGAGCAGTACTTC.

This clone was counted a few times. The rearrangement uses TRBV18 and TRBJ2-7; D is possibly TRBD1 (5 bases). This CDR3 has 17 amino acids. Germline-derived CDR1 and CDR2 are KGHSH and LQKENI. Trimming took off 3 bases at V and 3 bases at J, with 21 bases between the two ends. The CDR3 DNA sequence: TGTGCCAGCTCACCCTCCTCGGCATACGCAGGGAACTACGAGCAGTACTTC. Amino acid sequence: CASSPSSAYAGNYEQYF.

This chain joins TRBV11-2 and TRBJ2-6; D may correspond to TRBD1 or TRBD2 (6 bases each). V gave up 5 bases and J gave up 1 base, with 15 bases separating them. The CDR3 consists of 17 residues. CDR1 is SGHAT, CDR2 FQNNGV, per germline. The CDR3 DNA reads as TGTGCCAGCAGCCCACGGGGGCTGGGATCTGGGGCCAACGTCCTGACTTTC. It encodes CASSPRGLGSGANVLTF.

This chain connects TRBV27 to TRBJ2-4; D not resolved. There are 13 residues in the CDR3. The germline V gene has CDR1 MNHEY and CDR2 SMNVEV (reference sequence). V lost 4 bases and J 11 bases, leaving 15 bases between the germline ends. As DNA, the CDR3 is TGTGCCAGCAGTTCCGCCGGGCTGAACGTTCAGTACTTC. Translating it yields CASSSAGLNVQYF.